Listed here is a single T cell receptor (beta chain). Its cognate antigen is unknown. The CDR3 is made up of 16 amino acids. Germline lookup yields CDR1 SGHVS and CDR2 FQNEAQ. V gave up 2 bases and J gave up 0 bases, with 13 bases separating them. One entry per CDR3 protein, called by TCRdb with MiXCR from the 5' RACE reads. The table has some 600,000 distinct CDR3 sequences, roughly 6.6% seen once. This entry comes from a study of identical twins. Whole-study results and caveats: The same donors were not followed; conclusions instead depended on cross-sectional statistical analysis. Compared with unrelated sharing, twin-shared out-of-frame alpha sequences had more low-probability sequences.

These data were likewise used in another study, on yellow fever vaccine responses in identical twins.

This TCR derives from a woman between 18 and 30 years old in good health. The sample was PBMCs. The V gene is TRBV7-8, the J gene TRBJ1-2; D is ambiguous. The DNA for the CDR3 is TGTGCCAGCAGCTTAAAGGCGGGAACCCCTAACTATGGCTACACCTTC. Encoded protein: CASSLKAGTPNYGYTF.